The clone carrying this T cell receptor beta chain was observed many times. Its target is not known. Input was around 950,000 sorted T cells, either CD4+ or CD8+. Template-switch 5'RACE cDNA synthesis added a 10-nucleotide unique molecular identifier. TCRdb re-analysed the 5' RACE reads in MiXCR, keeping a single row per CDR3 protein. The sample lists 35,000 to 50,000 distinct CDR3 sequences, approximately 15% occurring once. The data were taken from a study of neurological immune-mediated disorders. The study's findings and limits: None of the CDR3 amino acid sequences of expanded clones recurred across subjects, suggesting private repertoires in all groups.

This CDR3 has 15 amino acids. Germline CDR1 and CDR2: SGHRS and YFSETQ. The J segment lost 8 bases and the V segment lost 6 bases, leaving 16 bases of the junction unmatched. The sequence came from a woman aged 55 to 70 with HTLV-1-associated myelopathy (HAM/TSP). The sequenced material came from CD4+ T cells from blood. The rearrangement joins TRBV5-1 to TRBJ1-2; TRBD1 agrees at 7 bases. The CDR3 is CASTQLLTGDRGYTF. The CDR3 DNA is TGCGCCAGCACCCAGTTGTTGACGGGGGACAGAGGCTACACCTTC.